Below, one T cell receptor (beta chain) is given with its context. What it binds is not known. The method was immunoSEQ multiplex PCR; TCRdb's version includes in-frame clones alone and lacks a portion of them. Of roughly 40,000 clones in the sample, 91% were seen once. The data derive from a study of graft-versus-host responses after intestinal transplantation. Background on the study: Recipients uniformly received anti-thymocyte globulin induction, followed by tacrolimus and steroids for around 3 years.

The germline V gene has CDR1 SNHLY and CDR2 FYNNEI. Unmatched junction bases numbered 5, after V lost 8 bases and J lost 7 bases. This CDR3 has 13 residues. Study-level results: Recipient bone marrow held GvH clones, some seen earlier in ileum or blood.

The sequence was collected from a human patient who received an intestinal transplant, so some T cells may come from the graft donor. The chain recombines TRBV2 with TRBJ2-5; TRBD2 matches at 12 bases. The sequences come from PBMCs, collected 524 days after transplant. The DNA of the CDR3 is TGTGCCAGCCTAGCGGGAGGGGAAACGACCCAGTACTTC. It encodes CASLAGGETTQYF.